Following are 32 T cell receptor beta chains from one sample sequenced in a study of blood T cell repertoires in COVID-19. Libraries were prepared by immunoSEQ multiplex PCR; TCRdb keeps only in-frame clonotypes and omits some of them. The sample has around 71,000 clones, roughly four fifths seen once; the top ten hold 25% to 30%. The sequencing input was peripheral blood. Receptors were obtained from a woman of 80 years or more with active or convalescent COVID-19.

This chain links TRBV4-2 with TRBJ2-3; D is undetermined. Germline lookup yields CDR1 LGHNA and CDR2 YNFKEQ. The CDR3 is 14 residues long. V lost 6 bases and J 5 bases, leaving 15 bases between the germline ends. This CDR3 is CASSPILYGDTQYF. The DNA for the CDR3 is TGTGCCAGCAGTCCTATTCTGTACGGAGATACGCAGTATTTT.

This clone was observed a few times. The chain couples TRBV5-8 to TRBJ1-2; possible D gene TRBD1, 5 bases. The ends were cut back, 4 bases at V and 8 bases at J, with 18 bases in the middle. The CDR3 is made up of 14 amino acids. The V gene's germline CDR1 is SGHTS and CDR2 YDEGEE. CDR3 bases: TGTGCCAGCAGCCCGGCCTCAGGGTTCGTAGGCTACACCTTC. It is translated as CASSPASGFVGYTF.

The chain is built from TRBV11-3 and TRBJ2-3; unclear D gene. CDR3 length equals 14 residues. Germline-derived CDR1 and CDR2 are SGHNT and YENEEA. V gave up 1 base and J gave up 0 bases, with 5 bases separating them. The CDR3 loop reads CASSLAPSTDTQYF. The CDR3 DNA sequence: TGTGCCAGCAGCTTAGCCCCGAGCACAGATACGCAGTATTTT. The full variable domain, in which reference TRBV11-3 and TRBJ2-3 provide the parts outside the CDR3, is EAGVVQSPRYKIIEKKQPVAFWCNPISGHNTLYWYLQNLGQGPELLIRYENEEAVDDSQLPKDRFSAERLKGVDSTLKIQPAELGDSAVYLCASSLAPSTDTQYFGPGTRLTVL.

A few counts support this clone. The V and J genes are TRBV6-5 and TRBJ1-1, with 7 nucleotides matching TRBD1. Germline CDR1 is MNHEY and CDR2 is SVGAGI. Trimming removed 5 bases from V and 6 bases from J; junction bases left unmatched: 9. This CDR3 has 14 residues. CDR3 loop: CASSRQGKVAEAFF. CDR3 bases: TGTGCCAGCAGTAGACAGGGAAAAGTGGCTGAAGCTTTCTTT.

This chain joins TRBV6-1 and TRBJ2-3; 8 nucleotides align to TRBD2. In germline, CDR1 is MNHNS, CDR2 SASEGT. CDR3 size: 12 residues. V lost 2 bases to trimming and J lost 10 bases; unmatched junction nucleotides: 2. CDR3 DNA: TGTGCCAGCAGTGAAAGAGCGGGGGCGCAGTATTTT. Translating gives CASSERAGAQYF.

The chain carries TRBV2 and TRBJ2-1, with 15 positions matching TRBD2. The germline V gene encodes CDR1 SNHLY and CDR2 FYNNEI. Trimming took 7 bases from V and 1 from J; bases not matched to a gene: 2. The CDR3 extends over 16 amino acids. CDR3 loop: CASKGLAGGSYNEQFF. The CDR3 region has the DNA TGTGCCAGCAAAGGACTAGCGGGGGGGTCCTACAATGAGCAGTTCTTC.

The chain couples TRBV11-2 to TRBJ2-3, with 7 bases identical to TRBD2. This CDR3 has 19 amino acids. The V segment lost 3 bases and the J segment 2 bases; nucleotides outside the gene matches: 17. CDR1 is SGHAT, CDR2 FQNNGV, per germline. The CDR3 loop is CASSLPEARWRGYTDTQYF. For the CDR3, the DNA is TGTGCCAGCAGCTTGCCCGAGGCACGGTGGCGGGGGTACACAGATACGCAGTATTTT.

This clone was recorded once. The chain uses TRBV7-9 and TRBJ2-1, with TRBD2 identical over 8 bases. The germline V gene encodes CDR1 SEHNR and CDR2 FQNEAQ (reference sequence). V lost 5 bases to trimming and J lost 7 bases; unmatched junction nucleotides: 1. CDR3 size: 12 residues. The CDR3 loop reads CASSRGGNEQFF. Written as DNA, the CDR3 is TGTGCCAGCAGCCGCGGGGGGAATGAGCAGTTCTTC.

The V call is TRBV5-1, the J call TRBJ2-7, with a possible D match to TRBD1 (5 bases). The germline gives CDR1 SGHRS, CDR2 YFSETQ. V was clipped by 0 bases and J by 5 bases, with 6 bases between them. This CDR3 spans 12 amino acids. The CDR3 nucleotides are TGCGCCAGCAGCTTGGTAGGGGACGAGCAGTACTTC. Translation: CASSLVGDEQYF.

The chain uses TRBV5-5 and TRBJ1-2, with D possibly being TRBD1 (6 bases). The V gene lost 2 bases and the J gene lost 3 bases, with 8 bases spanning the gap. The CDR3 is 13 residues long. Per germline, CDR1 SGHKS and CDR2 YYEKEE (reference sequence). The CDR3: CASSLAGDYGYTF. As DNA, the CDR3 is TGTGCCAGCAGCTTAGCAGGGGACTATGGCTACACCTTC. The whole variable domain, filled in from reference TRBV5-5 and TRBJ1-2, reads DAGVTQSPTHLIKTRGQQVTLRCSPISGHKSVSWYQQVLGQGPQFIFQYYEKEERGRGNFPDRFSARQFPNYSSELNVNALLLGDSALYLCASSLAGDYGYTFGSGTRLTVV.

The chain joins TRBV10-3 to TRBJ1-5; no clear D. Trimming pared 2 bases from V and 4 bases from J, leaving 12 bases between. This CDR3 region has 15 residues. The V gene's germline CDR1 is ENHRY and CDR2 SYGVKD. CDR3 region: CAISEGMAGNQPQHF. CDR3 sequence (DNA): TGTGCCATCAGTGAGGGGATGGCGGGGAATCAGCCCCAGCATTTT.

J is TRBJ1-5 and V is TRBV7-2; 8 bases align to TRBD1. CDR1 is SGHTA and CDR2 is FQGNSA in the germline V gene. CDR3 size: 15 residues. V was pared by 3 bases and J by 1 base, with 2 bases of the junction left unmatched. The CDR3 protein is CASSLYRGSNQPQHF. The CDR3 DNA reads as TGTGCCAGCAGCTTGTACAGGGGGAGCAATCAGCCCCAGCATTTT.

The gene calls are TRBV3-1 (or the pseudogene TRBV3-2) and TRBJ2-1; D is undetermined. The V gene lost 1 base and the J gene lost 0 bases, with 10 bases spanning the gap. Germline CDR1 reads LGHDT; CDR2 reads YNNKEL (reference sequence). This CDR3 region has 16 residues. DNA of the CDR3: TGTGCCAGCAGCCAAGCAGCGCCGAGCTCCTACAATGAGCAGTTCTTC. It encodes CASSQAAPSSYNEQFF.

CDR3 amino acids: CASSPPGQENTEAFF. In DNA form, the CDR3 reads TGTGCCAGCAGTCCGCCGGGACAGGAGAACACTGAAGCTTTCTTT. The chain links TRBV28 to TRBJ1-1; 8 bases agree with TRBD1. The CDR3 covers 15 residues. Losses at the gene ends were 5 bases for V and 1 base for J; bases not matched to a gene: 6. Germline CDR1 and CDR2: MDHEN and SYDVKM. Full variable domain (missing parts from reference TRBV28 and TRBJ1-1): DVKVTQSSRYLVKRTGEKVFLECVQDMDHENMFWYRQDPGLGLRLIYFSYDVKMKEKGDIPEGYSVSREKKERFSLILESASTNQTSMYLCASSPPGQENTEAFFGQGTRLTVV.

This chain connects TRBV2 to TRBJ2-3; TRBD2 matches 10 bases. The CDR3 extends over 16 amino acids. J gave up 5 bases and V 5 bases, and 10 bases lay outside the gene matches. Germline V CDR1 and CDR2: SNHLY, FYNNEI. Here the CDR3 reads CASSPSSGGAGDTQYF. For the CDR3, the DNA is TGTGCCAGCAGTCCTTCGAGCGGGGGGGCGGGAGATACGCAGTATTTT.

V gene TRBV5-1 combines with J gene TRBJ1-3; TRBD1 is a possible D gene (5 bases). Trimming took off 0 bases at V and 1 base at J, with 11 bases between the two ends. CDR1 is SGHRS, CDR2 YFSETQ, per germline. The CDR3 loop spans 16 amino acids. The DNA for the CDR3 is TGCGCCAGCAGCTTGGAGACAGCTTATTCTGGAAACACCATATATTTT. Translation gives CASSLETAYSGNTIYF.

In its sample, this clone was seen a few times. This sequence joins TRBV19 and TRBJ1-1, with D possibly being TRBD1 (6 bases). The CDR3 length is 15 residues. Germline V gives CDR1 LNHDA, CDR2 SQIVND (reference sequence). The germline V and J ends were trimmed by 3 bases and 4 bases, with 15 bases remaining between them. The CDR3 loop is CASSIGYGRGTEAFF. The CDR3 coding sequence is TGTGCCAGTAGTATCGGATATGGCAGGGGCACTGAAGCTTTCTTT.

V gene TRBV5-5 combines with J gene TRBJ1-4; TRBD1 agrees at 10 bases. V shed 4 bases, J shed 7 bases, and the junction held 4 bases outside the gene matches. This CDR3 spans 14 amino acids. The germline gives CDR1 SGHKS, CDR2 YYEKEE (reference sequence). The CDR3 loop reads CASSRQGAREKLFF. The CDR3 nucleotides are TGTGCCAGCAGCCGACAGGGGGCGCGTGAAAAACTGTTTTTT.

The CDR3 DNA is TGCGCCAGCAGCCAAGATCGGGGGGCGAGGTTGGAAGCTTTCTTT. Residues: CASSQDRGARLEAFF. The genes are TRBV4-1 and TRBJ1-1; tentatively, D is TRBD1 (6 bases). CDR3 length: 15 amino acids. Germline V gene data show CDR1 as MGHRA and CDR2 as YSYEKL. V lost 0 bases and J 8 bases, leaving 16 bases between the germline ends.

The DNA for the CDR3 is TGTGCCAGCAGCTTGGGGAGGTTGTCGGGAGGGTATCGCAATGAGCAGTTCTTC. It is translated as CASSLGRLSGGYRNEQFF. V is TRBV7-9 and J is TRBJ2-1; 8 positions match TRBD2. In germline, CDR1 is SEHNR, CDR2 FQNEAQ (reference sequence). This CDR3 has 18 residues. V shed 3 bases and J 6 bases; nucleotides not matched to a gene: 16.

The CDR3 region is CASSYDIVAYGYTF. In DNA form, the CDR3 reads TGTGCCAGCAGTTACGACATCGTCGCCTATGGCTACACCTTC. This chain joins TRBV6-2 or TRBV6-3 and TRBJ1-2; no clear D gene. Trimming pared 2 bases from V and 4 bases from J, leaving 11 bases between. Germline-derived CDR1 and CDR2 are MNHEY and SVGEGT. This CDR3 is 14 amino acids long.

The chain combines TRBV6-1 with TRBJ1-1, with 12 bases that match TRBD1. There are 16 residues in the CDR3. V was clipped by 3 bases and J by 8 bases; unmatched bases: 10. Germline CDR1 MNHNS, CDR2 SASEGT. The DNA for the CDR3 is TGTGCCAGCAGTGAGACAACCGGGACAGGGGGCTGGGAAGCTTTCTTT. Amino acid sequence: CASSETTGTGGWEAFF.

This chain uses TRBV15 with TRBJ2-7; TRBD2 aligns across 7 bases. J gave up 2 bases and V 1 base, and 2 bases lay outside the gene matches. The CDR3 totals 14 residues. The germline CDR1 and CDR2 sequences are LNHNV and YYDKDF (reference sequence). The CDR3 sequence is CATSRGGTTYEQYF. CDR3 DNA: TGTGCCACCAGCAGAGGTGGGACTACCTACGAGCAGTACTTC.

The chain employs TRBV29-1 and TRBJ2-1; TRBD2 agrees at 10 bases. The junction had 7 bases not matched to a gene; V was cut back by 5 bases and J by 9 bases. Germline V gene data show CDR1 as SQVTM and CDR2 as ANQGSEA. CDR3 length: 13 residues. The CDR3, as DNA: TGCAGCGTTCAAGTAGCGGGGGGCCGTGAGCAGTTCTTC. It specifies CSVQVAGGREQFF.

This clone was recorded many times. CDR3 residues: CASSSGTTNYGYTF. The CDR3, as DNA: TGTGCCAGTAGTTCTGGGACAACCAACTATGGCTACACCTTC. The rearrangement uses TRBV19 and TRBJ1-2, with D perhaps matching TRBD1 (6 bases). The CDR3 extends over 14 amino acids. Trimming stripped 5 bases from V and 2 bases from J, with 12 bases between. Germline CDR1 LNHDA, CDR2 SQIVND (reference sequence).

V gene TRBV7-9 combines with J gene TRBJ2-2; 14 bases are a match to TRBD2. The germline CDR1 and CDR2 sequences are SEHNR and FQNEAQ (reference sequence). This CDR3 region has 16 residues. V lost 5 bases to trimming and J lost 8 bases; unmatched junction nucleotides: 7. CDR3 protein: CASSKGLAGDLGELFF. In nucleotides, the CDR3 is TGTGCCAGCAGCAAGGGACTAGCGGGGGACTTAGGGGAGCTGTTTTTT.

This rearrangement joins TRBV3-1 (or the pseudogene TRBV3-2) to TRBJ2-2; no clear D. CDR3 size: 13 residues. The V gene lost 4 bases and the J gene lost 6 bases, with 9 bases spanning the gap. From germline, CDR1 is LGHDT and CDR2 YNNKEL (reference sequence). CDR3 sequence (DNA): TGTGCCAGCAGCCCCATTCCGGCCGGGGAGCTGTTTTTT. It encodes CASSPIPAGELFF.

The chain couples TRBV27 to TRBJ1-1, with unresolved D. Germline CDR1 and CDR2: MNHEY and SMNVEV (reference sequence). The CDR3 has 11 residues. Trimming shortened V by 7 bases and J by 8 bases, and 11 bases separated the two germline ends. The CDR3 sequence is CASNEGREAFF. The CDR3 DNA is TGTGCCAGCAACGAGGGCAGAGAAGCTTTCTTT.

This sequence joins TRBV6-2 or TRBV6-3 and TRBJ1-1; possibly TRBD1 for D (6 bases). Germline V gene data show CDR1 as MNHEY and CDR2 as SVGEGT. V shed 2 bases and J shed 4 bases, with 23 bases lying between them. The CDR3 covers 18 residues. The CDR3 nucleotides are TGTGCCAGCAGTTACCCGCTAGGGGACGGGCAGGGGAGCACTGAAGCTTTCTTT. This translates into CASSYPLGDGQGSTEAFF.

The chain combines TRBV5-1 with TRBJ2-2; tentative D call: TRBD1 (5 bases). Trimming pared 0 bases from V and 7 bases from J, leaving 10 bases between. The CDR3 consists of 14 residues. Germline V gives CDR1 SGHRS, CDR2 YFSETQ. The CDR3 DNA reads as TGCGCCAGCAGCTTGGTGGCAGGGCTCGGGGAGCTGTTTTTT. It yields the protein CASSLVAGLGELFF. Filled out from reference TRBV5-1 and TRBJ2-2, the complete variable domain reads KAGVTQTPRYLIKTRGQQVTLSCSPISGHRSVSWYQQTPGQGLQFLFEYFSETQRNKGNFPGRFSGRQFSNSRSEMNVSTLELGDSALYLCASSLVAGLGELFFGEGSRLTVL.

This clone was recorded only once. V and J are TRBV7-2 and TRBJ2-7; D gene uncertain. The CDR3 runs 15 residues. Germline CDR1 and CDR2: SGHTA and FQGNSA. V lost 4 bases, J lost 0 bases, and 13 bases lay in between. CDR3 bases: TGTGCCAGCAGCTACCCAGGTGCTGACTCCTACGAGCAGTACTTC. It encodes CASSYPGADSYEQYF.

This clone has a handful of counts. In nucleotides, the CDR3 is TGTGCCAGCAGGCCCGTTTTTCGGGGCACTGAAGCTTTCTTT. It is translated as CASRPVFRGTEAFF. The chain employs TRBV7-8 and TRBJ1-1; D gene unclear. Germline V gene data show CDR1 as SGHVS and CDR2 as FQNEAQ. Trimming cost V 6 bases and J 4 bases, with 15 bases left between them. The CDR3 has 14 amino acids.